The present entry profiles one T cell receptor (beta chain) with its context. Its cognate antigen is unknown. Trimming cost V 3 bases and J 1 base, with 12 bases left between them. Germline lookup yields CDR1 MGHDK and CDR2 SYGVNS. CDR3 length: 15 residues. This specimen comes from a study of shared clonotypes between healthy human individuals. Looking at the study overall: Aged between 18 and 49, the donors were a couple of women and three men. Each donor had three CD4 naive, three CD4 memory, two CD8 naive and one CD8 memory plate. Study-wide findings and caveats: Sorted-subset sequencing was shown by rarefaction to be incomplete despite large depth. In several donors, around 5% of naive CD4 clonotypes appeared in common.

Clones were read by immunoSEQ multiplex PCR, and TCRdb kept only the in-frame ones, dropping some. Among millions of clones, about 92% were seen once, and the ten largest hold 0.35% to 0.5%. The sequence derives from a man between 18 and 29 years old in good health. Some clones in this sample may be carry-over from other donors' samples. The specimen sequenced was naive CD4+ T cells from PBMCs. This sample's subset: CD45RA+ positively selected. The chain carries TRBV25-1 and TRBJ1-1; maybe TRBD1 (6 bases). The CDR3 coding sequence is TGTGCCAGCAGTGACTCAACGACAGGGAACACTGAAGCTTTCTTT. Residues: CASSDSTTGNTEAFF. The complete variable domain, with remaining parts taken from reference TRBV25-1 and TRBJ1-1, reads EADIYQTPRYLVIGTGKKITLECSQTMGHDKMYWYQQDPGMELHLIHYSYGVNSTEKGDLSSESTVSRIRTEHFPLTLESARPSHTSQYLCASSDSTTGNTEAFFGQGTRLTVV.